This record covers a single T cell receptor beta chain. Antigen: not known. The CDR3 length is 15 residues. V lost 6 bases to trimming and J lost 4 bases; unmatched junction nucleotides: 7. Those with hyperthyroidism were 18 to 65 years old, newly diagnosed, and ill for under 2 months. This specimen belongs to a study of T cells in Graves' hyperthyroidism and ophthalmopathy. Study results and limitations: Ophthalmopathy was told apart from stable hyperthyroidism by a 13 V-J model.

TCR beta CDR3 regions were amplified from RNA. TCR CDR3 regions were first amplified by RT-PCR with HTBI primers. One entry per CDR3 protein results from TCRdb running MiXCR on the multiplex PCR reads. The table lists over 250,000 distinct CDR3 sequences, about 25% of them singletons. The source is a man aged 40-50 years with Graves' hyperthyroidism that later progressed to Graves' ophthalmopathy. The sequenced sample consisted of blood. J is TRBJ2-2 and V is TRBV12-3 or TRBV12-4; 8 bases line up with TRBD2. DNA of the CDR3: TGTGCCAGCAGCGGACTAGCCTTTTCCACCGGGGAGCTGTTTTTT. Translating gives CASSGLAFSTGELFF.